At least ten counts were recorded for the clone carrying this TCR beta chain. Its antigen is undetermined. Criteria for exclusion of patients were uncontrolled infection, other autoimmune disease, pregnancy or lactation. This sample was taken from a study of T cells in Graves' hyperthyroidism and ophthalmopathy. Study-wide results and caveats: Ophthalmopathy and stable hyperthyroidism were told apart by a 13 V-J model. Model-based prediction identified ophthalmopathy a median roughly 6.1 months prior to its onset. In blood, most of the thyroid clonotypes expanded above 0.001 were also present.

Trimming stripped 5 bases from V and 1 base from J, with 15 bases between. There are 16 residues in the CDR3. Germline CDR1 SGHRS, CDR2 YFSETQ. Amplified TCR beta CDR3 regions derived from RNA transcripts. When the TCR CDR3 underwent first-round RT-PCR, the HTBI primer set was used. TCRdb passed the multiplex PCR reads through MiXCR, listing each CDR3 protein once. This sample yields 540,000 or so distinct CDR3 sequences, of which around 45% are seen a single time; 19% belongs to the top ten. The clonotype comes from an adult woman with Graves' disease, either hyperthyroidism or ophthalmopathy (not recorded which). Sample: peripheral blood or thyroid tissue (not recorded which). The gene calls are TRBV5-1 and TRBJ2-2; D is possibly TRBD1 or TRBD2 (5 bases each). CDR3 in DNA: TGCGCCAGCAGGCGTGGGGACGGACTGAACACCGGGGAGCTGTTTTTT. Encoded protein: CASRRGDGLNTGELFF.